Below, 8 T cell receptor beta chains from the same sample are listed, as sequenced in a study of blood T cell repertoires in COVID-19. Clones were read by immunoSEQ multiplex PCR, and TCRdb kept only the in-frame ones, dropping some. The sample lists 100,000 to 150,000 clones, around nine tenths occurring once. The specimen was peripheral blood. The source of these receptors is a woman aged 45-60 years with acute or convalescent COVID-19.

The chain is built from TRBV2 and TRBJ1-1; TRBD1 is a possible D gene (5 bases). The CDR3 is made up of 15 amino acids. Germline V gene data show CDR1 as SNHLY and CDR2 as FYNNEI. Between the trimmed V and J ends, which lost 7 bases and 1 base, there was a span of 16 bases. CDR3 bases: TGTGCCAGCATGAATTCAGGGCTGGGGAACACTGAAGCTTTCTTT. This sequence encodes CASMNSGLGNTEAFF.

The gene calls are TRBV6-5 and TRBJ1-1; D uncertain. The CDR3 spans 11 residues. Germline V gene sequence: CDR1 MNHEY, CDR2 SVGAGI. V was cut by 6 bases and J by 6 bases, with 8 bases left in between. CDR3 sequence reads: CASRVRAEAFF. CDR3 DNA sequence: TGTGCCAGCAGAGTCCGGGCTGAAGCTTTCTTT.

V usage is TRBV15 and J usage is TRBJ2-7, with a possible D match to TRBD1 (5 bases). Trimming took 0 bases from V and 6 from J, leaving 9 bases between them. CDR3 length: 13 amino acids. Germline V gene data show CDR1 as LNHNV and CDR2 as YYDKDF (reference sequence). CDR3 sequence reads: CATSRERTLEQYF. The CDR3, as DNA: TGTGCCACCAGCAGAGAACGGACACTCGAGCAGTACTTC.

CDR3 nucleotides: TGCGCCAGCAGCCCCGAGGGAGGCAACTATGGCTACACCTTC. Translating it yields CASSPEGGNYGYTF. The gene calls are TRBV4-3 and TRBJ1-2; D gene uncertain. Trimming pared 4 bases from V and 2 bases from J, leaving 11 bases between. Germline CDR1 is LGHNA and CDR2 is YSLEER. The CDR3 contains 14 residues.

The chain carries TRBV6-2 or TRBV6-3 and TRBJ1-2; 7 bases are a match to TRBD1. There are 14 residues in the CDR3. V lost 6 bases, J lost 0 bases, and 4 bases stayed unmatched. The germline V gene has CDR1 MNHEY and CDR2 SVGEGT. CDR3: CASSGQAANYGYTF. CDR3 DNA: TGTGCCAGCAGCGGACAGGCCGCTAACTATGGCTACACCTTC.

The V and J genes are TRBV12-3 or TRBV12-4 and TRBJ1-2, with D possibly being TRBD1 (5 bases). Deletions cut 2 bases from V and 13 bases from J, with 14 bases between. This CDR3 comprises 12 residues. The CDR3 bases are TGTGCCAGCAGTTTAACAAGGAGGGGATTCACCTTC. Residues: CASSLTRRGFTF.

V and J are TRBV2 and TRBJ2-3; 14 nucleotides line up with TRBD2. This CDR3 region has 17 residues. Germline V gives CDR1 SNHLY, CDR2 FYNNEI. Losses at the gene ends were 0 bases for V and 5 bases for J; bases not matched to a gene: 4. As DNA, the CDR3 is TGTGCCAGCAGTGAAGCCCCGGGGACTAGCGGGGGAGATACGCAGTATTTT. Translated: CASSEAPGTSGGDTQYF.

The chain couples TRBV3-1 (or the pseudogene TRBV3-2) to TRBJ1-2, with D perhaps matching TRBD1 (5 bases). The germline CDR1 and CDR2 sequences are LGHDT and YNNKEL (reference sequence). This CDR3 is built from 13 residues. Trimming stripped 2 bases from V and 1 base from J, with 5 bases between. In DNA, the CDR3 is TGTGCCAGCAGCCAACAGGGTAACTATGGCTACACCTTC. Its protein product is CASSQQGNYGYTF.